These T cell receptor beta chains were read from a single sample in a study of regulatory T cells in long-lasting Graves disease. MiXCR was run by TCRdb on the multiplex PCR reads, yielding one entry per CDR3 protein. The sample contains under 300,000 distinct CDR3 sequences, around 18% of which appear only once. The source material was peripheral blood mononuclear cells (PBMCs), sampled at new diagnosis, from a patient treated with antithyroid drugs. Receptors were obtained from a female donor with Graves disease. Both conserved end residues are part of each CDR3. D genes are given only for firm matches. Clone size is shown for a subset of rows, as once, few, many or a class of expanded clone.

clone_size,j_call,d_call,v_call,cdr3_nt,cdr3_aa
few,TRBJ2-3,NA,TRBV10-3,TGTGCCATCAGTGAGTCGAGTACAGATACGCAGTATTTT,CAISESSTDTQYF
many,TRBJ1-4,TRBD1,TRBV6-1,TGTGCCAGCAGTCAACCCCTCGGGGGACAGGGAGGTGAAAAACTGTTTTTT,CASSQPLGGQGGEKLFF
many,TRBJ1-2,TRBD1,TRBV2,TGTGCCAGCAGTGAAAACCGGGACAGGGTGGGCTACACCTTC,CASSENRDRVGYTF
many,TRBJ1-2,NA,TRBV3-1,TGTGCCAGCAGGCTCCTGGGGGGGAACTATGGCTACACCTTC,CASRLLGGNYGYTF
many,TRBJ2-7,TRBD1,TRBV11-2,TGTGCCAGCAGCTTAGCGGACAGGAGCTCCTACGAGCAGTACTTC,CASSLADRSSYEQYF
many,TRBJ2-1,NA,TRBV6-1,TGTGCCAGCAGCGATGGGGGAGACTCTATGAATGAGCAGTTCTTC,CASSDGGDSMNEQFF
many,TRBJ2-5,NA,TRBV20-1,TGCAGTGCGCATCTGTCCGGACAGCCGCAAGAGACCCAGTACTTC,CSAHLSGQPQETQYF
NA,TRBJ2-7,NA,TRBV2,TGTGCCAGCAGTGAAGACTGGGTTTTCGAGCAGTACTTC,CASSEDWVFEQYF
NA,TRBJ1-2,NA,TRBV10-3,TGTGCCGCCACTTCAACGGGGGGCTACACCTTC,CAATSTGGYTF
few,TRBJ2-7,TRBD2,TRBV20-1,TGCAGTGTGCTAGTGGGACTAGGGACCGTCTACGAGCAGTACTTC,CSVLVGLGTVYEQYF
many,TRBJ1-2,TRBD1,TRBV27,TGTGCCAGCAGTTTATTCGGGACAGGCTATGGCTACACCTTC,CASSLFGTGYGYTF
many,TRBJ1-1,TRBD1,TRBV6-5,TGTGCCAGCAGTTACAGGGGTGGGACAGGGAGAGGAGCTGAAGCTTTCTTT,CASSYRGGTGRGAEAFF
many,TRBJ1-5,NA,TRBV6-1,TGTGCCAGCAGTGAAAGGGAAAATCAGCCCCAGCATTTT,CASSERENQPQHF
many,TRBJ1-6,TRBD1,TRBV11-2,TGTGCCAGCAGCTTAGGAGGACAGGGCATTTCACCCCTCCACTTT,CASSLGGQGISPLHF
many,TRBJ2-5,TRBD2,TRBV11-1,TGTGCCAGCAGCTTCGTGACTAGCGGCGAGACCCAGTACTTC,CASSFVTSGETQYF
NA,TRBJ1-1,NA,TRBV7-9,TGTGCCAGCAGCTCACCAACAGTACGCACTGAAGCTTTCTTT,CASSSPTVRTEAFF
many,TRBJ1-2,NA,TRBV25-1,TGTGCCAGCAGTGACGGGGGGGCGGATGGCTACACCTTC,CASSDGGADGYTF
many,TRBJ2-1,NA,TRBV27,TGTGCCAGCGGACCGGACAATTACAATGAGCAGTTCTTC,CASGPDNYNEQFF
many,TRBJ2-1,TRBD2,TRBV6-2/TRBV6-3,TGTGCCAGCAGTGACGGGACTAGCGGGAGGAATGAGCAGTTCTTC,CASSDGTSGRNEQFF
many,TRBJ2-1,TRBD2,TRBV7-2,TGTGCCAGCAGCTTACGAAGCGGGAGGGGCCATGAGCAGTTCTTC,CASSLRSGRGHEQFF
few,TRBJ1-4,TRBD1,TRBV19,TGTGCCAGTAGTACAGGGGGTTTCGGGGAAAAACTGTTTTTT,CASSTGGFGEKLFF